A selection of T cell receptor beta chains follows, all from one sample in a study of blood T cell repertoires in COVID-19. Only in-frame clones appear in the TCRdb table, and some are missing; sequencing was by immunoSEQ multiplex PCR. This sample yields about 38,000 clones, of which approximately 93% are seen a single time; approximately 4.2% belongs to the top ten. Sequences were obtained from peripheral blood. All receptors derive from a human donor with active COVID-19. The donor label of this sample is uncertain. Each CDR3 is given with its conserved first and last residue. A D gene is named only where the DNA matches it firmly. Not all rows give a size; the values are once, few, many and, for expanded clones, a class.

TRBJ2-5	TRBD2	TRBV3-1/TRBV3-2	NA	TGTGCCAGCAGCCAAGCCAGACTAGCGGGAGGAGAGACCCAGTACTTC	CASSQARLAGGETQYF
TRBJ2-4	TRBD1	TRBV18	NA	TGTGCCAGCTCACCAGGGACAGATCTGTACTTC	CASSPGTDLYF
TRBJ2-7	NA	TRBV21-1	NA	TGTGCCAGCAGCAAAGGCTGGGCGGGACTAGGCTCCTACGAGCAGTACTTC	CASSKGWAGLGSYEQYF
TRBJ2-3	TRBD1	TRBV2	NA	TGTGCCAGCCGCGACAGGGGGCGCGTTAATACGCAGTATTTT	CASRDRGRVNTQYF
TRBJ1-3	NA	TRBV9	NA	TGTGCCAGCAGCCGGTTGTCTGGAAACACCATATATTTT	CASSRLSGNTIYF
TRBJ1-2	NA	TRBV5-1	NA	TGCGCCAGCAGCTTGACTATAGGCGAAGGCTACACCTTC	CASSLTIGEGYTF
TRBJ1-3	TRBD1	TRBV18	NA	TGTGCCAGCTCATCACAGGGGGCGCGTGGAAACACCATATATTTT	CASSSQGARGNTIYF
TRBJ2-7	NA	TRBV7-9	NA	TGTGCCAGCAGCGCCGAAGGGGGTTTCAACGAGCAGTACTTC	CASSAEGGFNEQYF
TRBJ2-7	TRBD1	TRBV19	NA	TGTGCCACACACTCCCACAGGGGTCCTTACGAGCAGTACTTC	CATHSHRGPYEQYF
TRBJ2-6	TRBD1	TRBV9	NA	TGTGCCAGCAGCGTCGGACAGGGTTCTGGGGCCAACGTCCTGACTTTC	CASSVGQGSGANVLTF
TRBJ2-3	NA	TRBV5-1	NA	TGCGCCAGCAGCTTGGGGCAGGGTAGCACAGATACGCAGTATTTT	CASSLGQGSTDTQYF
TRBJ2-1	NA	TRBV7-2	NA	TGTGCCAGCAGCGGTCGACAGAGCAATGAGCAGTTCTTC	CASSGRQSNEQFF
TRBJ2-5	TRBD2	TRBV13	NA	TGTGCCAGCAGCTTAGGCTTCAGCGGGGGGGCTGAGACCCAGTACTTC	CASSLGFSGGAETQYF
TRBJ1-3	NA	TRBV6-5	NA	TGTGCCAGCCAACAGCGGAGCTCTGGAAACACCATATATTTT	CASQQRSSGNTIYF
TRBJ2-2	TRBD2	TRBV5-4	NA	TGTGCCAGCAGCATTAGCGGGAAGGGAACCGGGGAGCTGTTTTTT	CASSISGKGTGELFF
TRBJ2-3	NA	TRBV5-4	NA	TGTGCCAGTCTGGAGAGGACAAAGAGCACAGATACGCAGTATTTT	CASLERTKSTDTQYF
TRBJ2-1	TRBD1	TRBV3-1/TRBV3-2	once	TGTGCCAGCAGCCCATCCGGGACAGGGGGATACGGTGAGCAGTTCTTC	CASSPSGTGGYGEQFF
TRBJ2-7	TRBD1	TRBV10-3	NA	TGTGCCATCAGCCCGGGACAGTTCTACGAGCAGTACTTC	CAISPGQFYEQYF
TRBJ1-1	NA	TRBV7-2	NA	TGTGCCAGCAGCTTAGATGGCAGATTGAACACTGAAGCTTTCTTT	CASSLDGRLNTEAFF
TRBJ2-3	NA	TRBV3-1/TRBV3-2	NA	TGTGCCAGCAGCCCTCTAGGAACAGATACGCAGTATTTT	CASSPLGTDTQYF
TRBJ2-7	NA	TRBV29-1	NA	TGCAGCGTTGAAACTAGGGGGTACGAGCAGTACTTC	CSVETRGYEQYF
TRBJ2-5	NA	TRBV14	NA	TGTGCCAGCAGCCAATGGGGGAGGACCCCTACCGAGACCCAGTACTTC	CASSQWGRTPTETQYF
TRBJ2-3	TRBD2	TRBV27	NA	TGTGCCAGCAGCCTTCAGGCTAGCGGGAACACGCAGTATTTT	CASSLQASGNTQYF
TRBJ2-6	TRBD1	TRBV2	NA	TGTGCCAGCAGCGACGGGACAGGGGCTGGGGCCAACGTCCTGACTTTC	CASSDGTGAGANVLTF
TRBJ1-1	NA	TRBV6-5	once	TGTGCCAGCAGTTCAGGGGCAACTGAAGCTTTCTTT	CASSSGATEAFF
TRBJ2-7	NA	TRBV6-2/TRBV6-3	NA	TGTGCCAGCAGCCCTCAAGCTGATAATAGTTGGCGAGGCGAGCAGTACTTC	CASSPQADNSWRGEQYF
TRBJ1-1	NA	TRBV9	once	TGTGCCAGCAGCGTAGGGTCGGGGTGGACTGAAGCTTTCTTT	CASSVGSGWTEAFF
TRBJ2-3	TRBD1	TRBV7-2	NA	TGTGCCAGCAGCCCGGACAGGGGAAAGACAGATACGCAGTATTTT	CASSPDRGKTDTQYF
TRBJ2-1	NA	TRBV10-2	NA	TGCGCCAGCAGTGAGAGATTCTCCGGTCCTCATGAGCAGTTCTTC	CASSERFSGPHEQFF
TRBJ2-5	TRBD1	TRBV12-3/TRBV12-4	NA	TGTGCCAGCAGTTTAGGAGCGACAGGGAGCCAGTACTTC	CASSLGATGSQYF
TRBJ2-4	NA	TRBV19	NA	TGTGCCAGTAGTATAGATCGTATCGGAGTTTCAGCCAAAAACATTCAGTACTTC	CASSIDRIGVSAKNIQYF
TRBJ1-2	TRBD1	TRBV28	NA	TGTGCCAGCAGCTCGACAGGGCACTATGGCTACACCTTC	CASSSTGHYGYTF
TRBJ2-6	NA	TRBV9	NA	TGTGCCAGCAGCGCTCGGACACGCTCTGGGGCCAACGTCCTGACTTTC	CASSARTRSGANVLTF
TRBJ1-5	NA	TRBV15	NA	TGTGCCACCAGCAAGGACCGCGGACAGCTACTCCAGCCCCAGCATTTT	CATSKDRGQLLQPQHF
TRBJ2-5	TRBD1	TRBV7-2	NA	TGTGCCAGCAGCTCCCAGGGGGCACGGGAGACCCAGTACTTC	CASSSQGARETQYF
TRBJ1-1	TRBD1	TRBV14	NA	TGTGCCAGCAGCCAAGTGGACAGGGCGGCCCCTGAAGCTTTCTTT	CASSQVDRAAPEAFF
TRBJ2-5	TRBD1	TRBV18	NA	TGTGCCAGCTCACCAAGGGGACAGTTCCAAGAGACCCAGTACTTC	CASSPRGQFQETQYF
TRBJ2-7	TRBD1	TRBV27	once	TGTGCCAGCAGTTTATCTTGGATGGGGACAGGGACTCACGAGCAGTACTTC	CASSLSWMGTGTHEQYF
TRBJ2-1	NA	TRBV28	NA	TGTGCCAGCAGTTTACCTCGTGAGGAGGAGCAGTTCTTC	CASSLPREEEQFF
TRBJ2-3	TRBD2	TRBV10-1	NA	TGCGCCAGCACTCCGACTAGCGCCCGCACAGATACGCAGTATTTT	CASTPTSARTDTQYF
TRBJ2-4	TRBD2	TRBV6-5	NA	TGTGCCAGCAGTCGCGCGGCCCGCGGGAGGAACATTCAGTACTTC	CASSRAARGRNIQYF